The clone carrying this TCR beta chain was counted only a few times. As yet, its antigen is unknown. Next came a second PCR, run for roughly 6 to 11 cycles, which used a sample-barcoded 5' primer along with a J-beta primer mix. Each sample yielded at least 3 million CDR3-containing paired-end reads. MiXCR, run by TCRdb on the 5' RACE reads, gives a single entry per CDR3 protein. Found here are about 1.8 million distinct CDR3 sequences, less than 50% of them singletons; the top ten hold approximately 2.1%. This sample is drawn from a study of blood T cells in healthy people across ages. On the study more broadly: Capturing about one barcoded beta molecule per two T cells was achieved by template switching.

PBMCs were isolated at a quantity of at least 6 million per sample. Study outcomes and limitations: Both naive CD4+ cell counts and diversity were greater in long-lived donors than in aged donors.

The J segment lost 7 bases and the V segment lost 5 bases, leaving 7 bases of the junction unmatched. The CDR3 has 14 residues. This sequence was found in a woman aged 40 to 50 in good health. The source material was blood. This chain links TRBV12-3 or TRBV12-4 with TRBJ1-2; TRBD1 aligns across 10 bases. The CDR3 nucleotides are TGTGCCAGCAGTCGACGCCGGGACAGGGGTGGCTACACCTTC. It is translated as CASSRRRDRGGYTF.